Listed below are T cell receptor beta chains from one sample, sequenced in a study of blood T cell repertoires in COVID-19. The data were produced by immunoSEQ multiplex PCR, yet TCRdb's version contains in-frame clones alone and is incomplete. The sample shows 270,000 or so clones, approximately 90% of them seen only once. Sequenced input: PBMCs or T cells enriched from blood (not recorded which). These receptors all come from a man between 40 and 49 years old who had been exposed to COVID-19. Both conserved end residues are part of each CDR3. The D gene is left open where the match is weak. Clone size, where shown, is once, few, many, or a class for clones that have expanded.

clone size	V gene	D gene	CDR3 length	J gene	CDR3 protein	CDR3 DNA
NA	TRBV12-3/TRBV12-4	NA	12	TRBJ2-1	CASSFGDNEQFF	TGTGCCAGCAGTTTCGGAGACAATGAGCAGTTCTTC
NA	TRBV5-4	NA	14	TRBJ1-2	CASSSGGVVEGYTF	TGTGCCAGCAGCTCTGGGGGCGTAGTGGAAGGCTACACCTTC
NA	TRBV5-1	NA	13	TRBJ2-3	CASRAYSTDTQYF	TGCGCCAGCAGAGCCTATTCCACAGATACGCAGTATTTT
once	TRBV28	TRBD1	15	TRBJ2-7	CASSGTGGPSYEQYF	TGTGCCAGCTCCGGGACAGGAGGACCTTCCTACGAGCAGTACTTC
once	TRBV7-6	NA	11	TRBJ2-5	CASRLQETQYF	TGTGCCAGCAGACTCCAAGAGACCCAGTACTTC
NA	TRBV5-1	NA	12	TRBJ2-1	CASSLQAYEQFF	TGCGCCAGCAGCCTTCAGGCTTATGAGCAGTTCTTC
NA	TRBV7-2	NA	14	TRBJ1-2	CASSLVRGNYGYTF	TGTGCCAGCAGCTTAGTTAGAGGGAACTATGGCTACACCTTC
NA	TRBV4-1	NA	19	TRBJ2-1	CASSQVLRDTSRSYNEQFF	TGCGCCAGCAGCCAAGTTCTCCGGGACACTAGTCGTTCCTACAATGAGCAGTTCTTC
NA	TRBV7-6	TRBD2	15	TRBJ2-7	CASSFTSGLTYEQYF	TGTGCCAGCAGCTTCACTAGCGGCCTTACCTACGAGCAGTACTTC
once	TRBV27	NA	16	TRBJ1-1	CASSLMTPRGGTEAFF	TGTGCCAGCAGTTTAATGACCCCCCGAGGGGGCACTGAAGCTTTCTTT
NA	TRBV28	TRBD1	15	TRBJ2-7	CASSSPGQGLYEQYF	TGTGCCAGCAGTTCCCCGGGACAGGGTTTATACGAGCAGTACTTC
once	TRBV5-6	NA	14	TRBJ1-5	CASSLRQGLQPQHF	TGTGCCAGCAGCTTGAGGCAGGGCTTGCAGCCCCAGCATTTT
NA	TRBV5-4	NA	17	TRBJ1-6	CASSPWAASSYNSPLHF	TGTGCCAGCAGCCCGTGGGCCGCGAGCTCCTATAATTCACCCCTCCACTTT
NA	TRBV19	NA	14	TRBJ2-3	CASSIGLVADTQYF	TGTGCCAGTAGTATAGGCCTAGTCGCAGATACGCAGTATTTT
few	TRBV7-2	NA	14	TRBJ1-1	CASSLGQMNTEAFF	TGTGCCAGCAGCTTAGGGCAGATGAACACTGAAGCTTTCTTT
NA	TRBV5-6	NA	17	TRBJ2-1	CASSLFGGASSYNEQFF	TGTGCCAGCAGCTTGTTTGGCGGGGCAAGCTCCTACAATGAGCAGTTCTTC
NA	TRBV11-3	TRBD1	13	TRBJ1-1	CAVTGQPSTEAFF	TGTGCCGTCACGGGACAGCCGAGCACTGAAGCTTTCTTT
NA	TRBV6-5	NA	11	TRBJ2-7	CASSQRQEQYF	TGTGCCAGCAGCCAACGACAGGAGCAGTACTTC
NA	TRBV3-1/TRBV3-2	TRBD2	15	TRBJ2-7	CASSPQSGTPYEQYF	TGTGCCAGCAGCCCCCAAAGCGGGACCCCCTACGAGCAGTACTTC
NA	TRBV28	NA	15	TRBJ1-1	CASSAPGQANTEAFF	TGTGCCAGCAGTGCACCGGGACAAGCGAACACTGAAGCTTTCTTT
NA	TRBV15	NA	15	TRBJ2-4	CATSGNSGVLTIQYF	TGTGCCACCAGCGGCAACTCAGGGGTTTTAACCATTCAGTACTTC
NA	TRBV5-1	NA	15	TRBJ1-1	CASSLYEGGITEAFF	TGCGCCAGCAGCTTGTATGAGGGAGGGATCACTGAAGCTTTCTTT
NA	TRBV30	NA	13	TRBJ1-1	CAWNRVKVTEAFF	TGTGCCTGGAACAGGGTAAAGGTCACTGAAGCTTTCTTT
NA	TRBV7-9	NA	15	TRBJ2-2	CASRLASGDTGELFF	TGTGCCAGCAGGCTAGCCTCCGGGGACACCGGGGAGCTGTTTTTT
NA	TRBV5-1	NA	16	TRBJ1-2	CASSLGVGGTNYGYTF	TGCGCCAGCAGCTTGGGTGTTGGGGGCACTAACTATGGCTACACCTTC
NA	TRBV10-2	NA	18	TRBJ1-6	CASSGETTGSSYNSPLHF	TGCGCCAGCAGTGGGGAAACCACAGGGAGCTCCTATAATTCACCCCTCCACTTT
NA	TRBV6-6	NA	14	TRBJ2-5	CATLGPGIGETQYF	TGTGCCACCCTCGGGCCGGGAATCGGAGAGACCCAGTACTTC
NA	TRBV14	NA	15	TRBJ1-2	CASSQDPTDFYGYTF	TGTGCCAGCAGCCAAGATCCCACGGACTTCTATGGCTACACCTTC
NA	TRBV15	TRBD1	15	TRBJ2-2	CATCPDRVRTGELFF	TGTGCCACCTGTCCCGACAGGGTCCGTACCGGGGAGCTGTTTTTT
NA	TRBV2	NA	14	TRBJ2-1	CASTIPAENNEQFF	TGTGCCAGCACTATCCCAGCGGAGAACAATGAGCAGTTCTTC
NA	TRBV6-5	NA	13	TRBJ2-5	CASSYGERETQYF	TGTGCCAGCAGTTACGGGGAGCGGGAGACCCAGTACTTC
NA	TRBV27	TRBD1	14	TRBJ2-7	CASSFDRVAYEQYF	TGTGCCAGCAGTTTCGACAGGGTGGCCTACGAGCAGTACTTC
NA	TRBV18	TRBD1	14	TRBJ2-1	CASSRTGPYNEQFF	TGTGCCAGCTCAAGGACAGGACCATACAATGAGCAGTTCTTC
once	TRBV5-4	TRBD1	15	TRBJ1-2	CASTDGQVGLYGYTF	TGTGCCAGCACCGACGGACAGGTTGGCCTTTATGGCTACACCTTC
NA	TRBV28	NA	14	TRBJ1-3	CASIGRAGGDTIYF	TGTGCCAGCATCGGACGAGCGGGTGGGGACACCATATATTTT
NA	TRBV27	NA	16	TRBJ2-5	CASSPLGGANKETQYF	TGTGCCAGCAGTCCGCTAGGGGGGGCAAACAAAGAGACCCAGTACTTC
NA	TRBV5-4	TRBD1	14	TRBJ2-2	CASSRDRVAGELFF	TGTGCCAGCAGCCGGGACAGGGTGGCCGGGGAGCTGTTTTTT
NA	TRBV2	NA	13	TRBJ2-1	CASSEVIELVEFF	TGTGCCAGCAGTGAAGTTATAGAGTTAGTGGAGTTCTTC
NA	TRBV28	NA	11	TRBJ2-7	CASLGAVHWYF	TGTGCCAGCCTGGGGGCAGTTCACTGGTACTTC
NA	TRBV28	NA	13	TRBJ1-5	CASSNRGNQPQHF	TGTGCCAGCAGTAACAGGGGCAATCAGCCCCAGCATTTT
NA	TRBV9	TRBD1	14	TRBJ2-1	CASSGGTGMNEQFF	TGTGCCAGCAGCGGCGGGACAGGGATGAATGAGCAGTTCTTC
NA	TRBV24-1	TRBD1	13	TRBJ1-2	CATSDRGQGGYTF	TGTGCCACCAGTGATAGGGGACAGGGTGGCTACACCTTC
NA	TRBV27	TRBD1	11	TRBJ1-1	CASADRGEAFF	TGTGCCAGCGCTGACAGGGGCGAAGCTTTCTTT
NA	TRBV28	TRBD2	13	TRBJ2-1	CASRLAAANEQFF	TGTGCCAGCAGACTAGCGGCAGCCAATGAGCAGTTCTTC
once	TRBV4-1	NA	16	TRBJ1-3	CASSQGTRVTGNTIYF	TGCGCCAGCAGCCAAGGTACGAGGGTAACGGGAAACACCATATATTTT
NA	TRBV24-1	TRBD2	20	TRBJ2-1	CATSDPSGTPYSGRAPEQFF	TGTGCCACCAGTGATCCCTCAGGCACACCCTATAGCGGGAGGGCCCCCGAGCAGTTCTTC
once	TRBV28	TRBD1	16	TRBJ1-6	CASSTSRTGRNSPLHF	TGTGCCAGCAGTACCTCCCGGACAGGGCGTAATTCACCCCTCCACTTT
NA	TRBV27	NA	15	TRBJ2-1	CASRGRRSSYNEQFF	TGTGCCAGCAGGGGCAGACGAAGCTCCTACAATGAGCAGTTCTTC
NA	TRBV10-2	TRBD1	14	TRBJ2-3	CASSDLQGVDTQYF	TGCGCCAGCAGTGATTTACAGGGGGTAGATACGCAGTATTTT
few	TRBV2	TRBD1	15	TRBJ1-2	CASSPGQAKNYGYTF	TGTGCCAGCAGCCCCGGACAGGCGAAAAACTATGGCTACACCTTC
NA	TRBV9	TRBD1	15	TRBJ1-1	CASSPRTGGGTEAFF	TGTGCCAGCAGCCCACGGACAGGGGGTGGAACTGAAGCTTTCTTT
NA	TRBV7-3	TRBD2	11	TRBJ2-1	CASSLAGPQFF	TGTGCCAGCAGTTTAGCGGGACCCCAGTTCTTC
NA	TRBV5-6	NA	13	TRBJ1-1	CASTLRSGTEAFF	TGTGCCAGCACCCTCAGGTCTGGGACTGAAGCTTTCTTT